These T cell receptor beta chains were read from a single sample in a study of blood T cell repertoires in COVID-19. TCRdb's table, derived via immunoSEQ multiplex PCR, lists solely in-frame clones and lacks some. The table has around 70,000 clones, 75% to 85% seen once; the top ten hold 20%. Sequencing was performed on peripheral blood. These receptors originate from a woman in her sixties or seventies with acute or convalescent COVID-19. Each CDR3 is given without its conserved first and last residue. A D gene is named only where the DNA matches it firmly.

j_call d_call v_call cdr3_aa
TRBJ2-1 TRBD2 TRBV11-2 ASSTSGRGYEQF
TRBJ2-7 TRBD2 TRBV9 ASSPSSGRGNEQY
TRBJ1-5 NA TRBV6-2/TRBV6-3 ASSPRGGGYSNQPQH
TRBJ2-7 NA TRBV5-6 ASSFLGDIGAEQY
TRBJ1-4 NA TRBV7-9 ASSLVEKLF
TRBJ1-3 TRBD1 TRBV18 ASSPDRAGNTIY
TRBJ2-3 NA TRBV3-1/TRBV3-2 ASSQDLGAGTDTQY
TRBJ2-5 NA TRBV2 ASSLRISETQY
TRBJ2-7 TRBD1 TRBV5-1 ASSFSDRGREQY
TRBJ2-7 TRBD2 TRBV7-9 ASSPTSVIDYEQY
TRBJ2-3 NA TRBV5-1 ASSSTGTFTDTQY
TRBJ1-4 TRBD1 TRBV18 ASSPPPQGNEKLF
TRBJ1-5 NA TRBV2 ASSDRLRQALH
TRBJ1-1 NA TRBV11-2 ASSARGNSAEAF
TRBJ2-1 TRBD2 TRBV11-3 ASRSSGTSGYNEQF
TRBJ2-1 TRBD2 TRBV3-1/TRBV3-2 ASSQESLAGVSYNEQF
TRBJ2-7 NA TRBV6-5 ASAGAKGTNEQY